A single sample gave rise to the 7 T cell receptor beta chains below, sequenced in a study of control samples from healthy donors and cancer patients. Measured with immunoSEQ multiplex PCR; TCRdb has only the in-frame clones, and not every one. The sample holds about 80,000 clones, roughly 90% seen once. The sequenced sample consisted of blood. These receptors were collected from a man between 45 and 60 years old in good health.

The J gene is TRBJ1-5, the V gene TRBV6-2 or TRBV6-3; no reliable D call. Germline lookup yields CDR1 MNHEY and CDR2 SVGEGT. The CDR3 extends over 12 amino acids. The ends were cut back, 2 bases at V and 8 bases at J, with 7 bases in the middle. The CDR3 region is CASSYPNEPQHF. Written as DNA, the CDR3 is TGTGCCAGCAGTTACCCGAATGAGCCCCAGCATTTT.

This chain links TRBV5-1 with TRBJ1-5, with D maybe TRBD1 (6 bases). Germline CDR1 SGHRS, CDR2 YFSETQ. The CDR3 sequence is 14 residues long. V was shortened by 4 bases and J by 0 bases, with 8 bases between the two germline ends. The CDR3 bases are TGCGCCAGCAGCCCGGACAGTAGCAATCAGCCCCAGCATTTT. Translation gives CASSPDSSNQPQHF.

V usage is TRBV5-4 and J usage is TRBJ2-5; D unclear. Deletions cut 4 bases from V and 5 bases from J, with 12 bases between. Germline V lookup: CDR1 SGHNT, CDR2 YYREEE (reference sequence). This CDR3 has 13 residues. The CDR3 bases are TGTGCCAGCAGCCTTGACTTGACTGAGACCCAGTACTTC. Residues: CASSLDLTETQYF.

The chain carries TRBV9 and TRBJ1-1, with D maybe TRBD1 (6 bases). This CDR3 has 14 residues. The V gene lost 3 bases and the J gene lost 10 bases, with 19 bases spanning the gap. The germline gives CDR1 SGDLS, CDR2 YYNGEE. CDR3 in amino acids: CASSESFTGWPAFF. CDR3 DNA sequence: TGTGCCAGCAGCGAAAGCTTTACAGGGTGGCCAGCTTTCTTT.

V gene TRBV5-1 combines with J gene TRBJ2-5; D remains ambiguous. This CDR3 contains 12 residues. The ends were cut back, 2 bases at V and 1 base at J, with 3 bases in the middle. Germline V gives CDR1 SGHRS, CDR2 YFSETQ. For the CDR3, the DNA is TGCGCCAGCAGCTTCTCCCAAGAGACCCAGTACTTC. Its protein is CASSFSQETQYF.

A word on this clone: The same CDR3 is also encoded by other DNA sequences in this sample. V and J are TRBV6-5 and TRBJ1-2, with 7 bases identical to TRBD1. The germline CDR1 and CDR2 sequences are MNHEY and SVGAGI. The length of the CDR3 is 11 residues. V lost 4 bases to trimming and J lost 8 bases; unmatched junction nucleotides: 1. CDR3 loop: CASSSGGGYTF. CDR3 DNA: TGTGCCAGCAGTTCAGGGGGAGGCTACACCTTC.

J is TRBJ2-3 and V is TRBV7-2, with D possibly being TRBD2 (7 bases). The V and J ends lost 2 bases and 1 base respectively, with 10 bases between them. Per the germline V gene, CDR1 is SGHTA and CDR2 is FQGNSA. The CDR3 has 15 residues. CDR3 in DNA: TGTGCCAGCAGCTTAAAAGGGGGGGGCACAGATACGCAGTATTTT. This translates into CASSLKGGGTDTQYF.